The entry that follows covers one T cell receptor beta chain sequence. Some clones are missing from TCRdb's copy, which holds only in-frame ones; the method was immunoSEQ multiplex PCR. This table holds about 150,000 clones, approximately 94% found once. This specimen belongs to a study of control samples from healthy donors and cancer patients. The length of the CDR3 is 15 residues. The germline gives CDR1 MNHEY, CDR2 SMNVEV (reference sequence). The J segment lost 5 bases and the V segment lost 7 bases, leaving 8 bases of the junction unmatched. This receptor was identified in a man aged 35-49 years in good health. Sequencing was carried out using blood. The J gene is TRBJ1-6, the V gene TRBV27, with 7 bases lining up with TRBD1. The CDR3 DNA reads as TGTGCCAGCACCTCCGGGACAGTTAATAATTCACCCCTCCACTTT. It encodes CASTSGTVNNSPLHF.